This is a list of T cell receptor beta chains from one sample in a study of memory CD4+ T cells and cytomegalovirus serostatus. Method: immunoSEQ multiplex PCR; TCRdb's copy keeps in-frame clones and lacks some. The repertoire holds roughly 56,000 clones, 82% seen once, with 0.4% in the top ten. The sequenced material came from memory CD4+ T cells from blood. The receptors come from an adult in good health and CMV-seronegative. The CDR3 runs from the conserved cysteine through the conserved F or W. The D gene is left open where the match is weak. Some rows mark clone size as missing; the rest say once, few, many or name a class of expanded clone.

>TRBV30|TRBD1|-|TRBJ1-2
TGTGCCTGGAGTACAAGACAGGGGGCGTTCAACTATGGCTACACCTTC
CAWSTRQGAFNYGYTF
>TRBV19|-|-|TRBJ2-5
TGTGCCAGCCGCAATAGGGGGGGACATCAAGAGACCCAGTACTTC
CASRNRGGHQETQYF
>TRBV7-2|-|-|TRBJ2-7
TGTGCCAGCTCCCCGGTGGGGCCCTACGAGCAGTACTTC
CASSPVGPYEQYF
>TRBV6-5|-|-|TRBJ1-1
TGTGCCAGCAGTTACTACTACAGGGCTAACACTGAAGCTTTCTTT
CASSYYYRANTEAFF
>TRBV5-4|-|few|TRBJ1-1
TGTGCCAGCAAGGGCAGCGACACTGAAGCTTTCTTT
CASKGSDTEAFF
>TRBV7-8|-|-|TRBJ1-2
TGTGCCAGCAGCTTAGCTGAGATCGTCTATGGCTACACCTTC
CASSLAEIVYGYTF
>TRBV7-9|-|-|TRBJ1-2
TGTGCCAGCAGCCGGGCAGGGAACTATGGCTACACCTTC
CASSRAGNYGYTF
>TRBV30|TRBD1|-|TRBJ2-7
TGTGCCTGGAGTGTACGAAGGGACAGGGGGGTCGAGCAGTACTTC
CAWSVRRDRGVEQYF
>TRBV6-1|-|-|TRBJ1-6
TGTGCCAGCAGCGCCAGCGGGGTCTATAATTCACCCCTCCACTTT
CASSASGVYNSPLHF
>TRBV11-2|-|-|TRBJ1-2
TGTGCCAGCAGCTTCGGGCAGGGACTGGGCTACACCTTC
CASSFGQGLGYTF
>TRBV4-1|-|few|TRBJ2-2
TGCGCCAGCAGCCAAGGTTCCACCGCCGGGGAGCTGTTTTTT
CASSQGSTAGELFF
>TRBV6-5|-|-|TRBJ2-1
TGTGCCAGCAGTTATAGGGGGGCCGGGAATGAGCAGTTCTTC
CASSYRGAGNEQFF
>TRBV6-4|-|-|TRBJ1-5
TGTGCCAGCAGTGGTCCTCCGGGGGGCCCCAATCAGCCCCAGCATTTT
CASSGPPGGPNQPQHF
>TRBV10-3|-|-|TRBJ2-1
TGTGCCATCAGTGAGCACCAGGGGATCACTGAGCAGTTCTTC
CAISEHQGITEQFF
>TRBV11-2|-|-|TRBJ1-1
TGTGCCAGCAGCCCCAGGGCCCTGGACACTGAAGCTTTCTTT
CASSPRALDTEAFF
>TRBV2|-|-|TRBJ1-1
TGTGCCAGCAGATCTCAAGGGGCCACTGAAGCTTTCTTT
CASRSQGATEAFF
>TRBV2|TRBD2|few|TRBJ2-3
TGTGCCAGCAGGGGACTAGCGGGGGGGCGAGTAGATACGCAGTATTTT
CASRGLAGGRVDTQYF
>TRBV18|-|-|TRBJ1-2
TGTGCCAGCTCACCACCCGAAATCGGCTATGGCTACACCTTC
CASSPPEIGYGYTF
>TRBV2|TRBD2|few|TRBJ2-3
TGTGCCAGCAGTCTACTAGCGGGGGGGGCAGATACGCAGTATTTT
CASSLLAGGADTQYF
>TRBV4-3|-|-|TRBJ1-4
TGCGCCAGCAGCCTTCTGGGGGCTAATGAAAAACTGTTTTTT
CASSLLGANEKLFF
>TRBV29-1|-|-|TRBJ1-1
TGCAGCGCCGAAGGCGGGAGAAACACTGAAGCTTTCTTT
CSAEGGRNTEAFF
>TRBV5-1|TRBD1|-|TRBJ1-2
TGCGCCAGCAGCTTGGGAGCAGGGGGTGGCTACACCTTC
CASSLGAGGGYTF
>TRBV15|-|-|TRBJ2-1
TGTGCCACCGCTAGAGGGGAGGTCTACAATGAGCAGTTCTTC
CATARGEVYNEQFF
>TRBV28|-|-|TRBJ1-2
TGTGCCAGCAGATGGAGACAGGAAGCTGGCTACACCTTC
CASRWRQEAGYTF
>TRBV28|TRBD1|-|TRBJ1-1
TGTGCCAGCAGTCCCAATCAGGGGGCGAGAACTGAAGCTTTCTTT
CASSPNQGARTEAFF
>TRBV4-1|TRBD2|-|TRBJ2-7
TGCGCCAGCAGCCACCCGATTGCGGGGGGGGCCTTTTACGAGCAGTACTTC
CASSHPIAGGAFYEQYF
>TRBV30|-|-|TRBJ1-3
TGTGCCTGGTCGAGTTTCTCTGGAAACACCATATATTTT
CAWSSFSGNTIYF
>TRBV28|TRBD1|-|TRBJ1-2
TGTGCCAGCAGTTCCCGGACAGGGAGGGATGGCTACACCTTC
CASSSRTGRDGYTF
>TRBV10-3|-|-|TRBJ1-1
TGTGCCATCAGTGGGGGGGCGGGCAGCACTGAAGCTTTCTTT
CAISGGAGSTEAFF
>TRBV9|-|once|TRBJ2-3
TGTGCCAGCAGCGTAGCTTCGGGAGACCCCACAGATACGCAGTATTTT
CASSVASGDPTDTQYF
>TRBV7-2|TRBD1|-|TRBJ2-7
TGTGCCAGCAGACATCCGGGACAGGGCTACGAGCAGTACTTC
CASRHPGQGYEQYF
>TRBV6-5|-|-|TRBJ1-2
TGTGCCAGCAGCTCCAAGGGGTCCTATGGCTACACCTTC
CASSSKGSYGYTF
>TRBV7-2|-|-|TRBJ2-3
TGTGCCAGCAGCCCCCGGGACTTTCACACAGATACGCAGTATTTT
CASSPRDFHTDTQYF
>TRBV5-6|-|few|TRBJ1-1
TGTGCCAGCAGTTTATGGTGGAAGAGTGTCGCGGACACTGAAGCTTTCTTT
CASSLWWKSVADTEAFF
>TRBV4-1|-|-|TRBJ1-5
TGCGCCAGCAGCCGAATCGATACAGGGTTTAGCAATCAGCCCCAGCATTTT
CASSRIDTGFSNQPQHF
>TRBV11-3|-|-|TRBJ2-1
TGTGCCAGCAGCGCTACTAGCCACTACAATGAGCAGTTCTTC
CASSATSHYNEQFF
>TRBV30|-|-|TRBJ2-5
TGTGCCTGGAGCCCCATGACAGGCCGCGGGGAGACCCAGTACTTC
CAWSPMTGRGETQYF
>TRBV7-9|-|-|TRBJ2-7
TGTGCCAGCAGCTCGTCTCGCGGTGATCTGGGCCCCCACTACGAGCAGTACTTC
CASSSSRGDLGPHYEQYF
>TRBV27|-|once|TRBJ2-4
TGTGCCAGCAGTTTAAGAACATCCGGAGGGGCCAAAAACATTCAGTACTTC
CASSLRTSGGAKNIQYF
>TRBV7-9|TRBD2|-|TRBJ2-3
TGTGCCAGCAGCGGGGCTAGCGGGGGTAATACGCAGTATTTT
CASSGASGGNTQYF
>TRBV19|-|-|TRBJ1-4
TGTGCCAGTAGTAGCGGGCCTGAAAAACTGTTTTTT
CASSSGPEKLFF
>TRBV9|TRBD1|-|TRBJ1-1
TGTGCCAGCAGTCGACAGGGAGAGACCACTGAAGCTTTCTTT
CASSRQGETTEAFF